This T cell receptor (beta chain) stems from a study of identical twins (dated by TCRdb to the mid-2010s). Regarding the complete study: The study deep-sequenced TCR alpha and beta repertoires from monozygotic twins, unrelated adults of various ages and cord blood to test whether fetal clonotypes persist. To rule out contamination, replicate twin experiments were performed at different times with different library preparation protocols. General conclusions and limits of the study: Out-of-frame TCR alpha sharing in monozygotic twins was systematically underestimated by recombination models, whereas sharing between unrelated individuals was in agreement with the recombination models. Because the same donors could not be followed over many years, the conclusions relied on cross-sectional statistical analysis. Compared with coincidental sharing between unrelated individuals, an excess of low generation-probability sequences was observed among out-of-frame TCR alpha sequences shared between twins. Zero-insertion analyses could be partly confounded by invariant T cells such as MAIT and iNKT, although diverse VJ usage argued against such confounding for most clonotypes. Abundant cord blood beta clonotypes carried fewer insertions; young adult naive repertoires showed a weaker similar trend, while memory repertoires showed none. A weaker excess of twin sharing was found in beta out-of-frame sequences because the signal-to-noise ratio was lowered by fewer shared sequences.

The junction carries 15 bases between V and J, which are trimmed by 3 bases and 8 bases respectively. Its CDR3 holds 14 amino acids, cysteine through phenylalanine. This entry keeps only the CDR3 DNA: 42 bases, framed from base 1. The germline V gene encodes CDR1 SGHRS and CDR2 YFSETQ. Every donor in the study was a healthy Caucasian. The twin cohort comprised three pairs of female monozygotic twins, all aged roughly 18 to 29 years. The RNA used for TCR libraries was isolated from peripheral blood mononuclear cells. This clonotype was picked up a small number of times. Its cognate antigen has yet to be identified. No base qualities exist here, and no much larger clone lies one base off it. The library relied on 5' RACE. TCRdb lists the instrument as Illumina HiSeq 2000. Template switching introduced a universal primer binding site; the final cDNA contained a unique molecular identifier, enabling accurate counting of TCR cDNA molecules. Specific primers in the conserved constant-segment region were used to synthesize first-strand cDNA for the TCR alpha and beta chains. Each cDNA library was double barcoded, with a SMART-Mk sample barcode plus Illumina barcodes, to control for contamination. Two successive PCR steps introduced TruSeq adapter sequences along with Illumina sample barcodes. Sequencing of the TCR alpha and beta cDNA libraries was done on the Illumina HiSeq platform using custom primers. For the original study's pipeline: Unique molecular identifiers were extracted from raw reads with MiGEC, and CDR3 positions were determined with MiXCR. Recombination models were inferred per individual with the repgenHMM and IGoR tools using an EM algorithm. The analysis of shared clonotypes was done with the tcR package in R, with sharing normalized by the product of cloneset sizes. To study raw recombination free of thymic and clonal selection effects, out-of-frame nonproductive sequences were analyzed. TCRdb reprocessing: public reads trimmed at Q25 with fastp, clones called with MiXCR, in-frame beta chains kept. Rows are unified per CDR3 protein, each entry keeping the most common DNA and genes. In this record, the V and J calls reflect TCRdb's handling and not the investigators' own analysis. Within this sample are 500,000 to 700,000 distinct CDR3 sequences, with under 8.5% of them counted one time only. The ten largest clones capture over 1.5% of the sample.

This same sample was also part of a study on yellow fever vaccine responses in identical twins. As noted in the second study: According to the authors, the vaccine-induced T cell response in identical twins seemed to be partly convergent and partly specific to each individual. The study precisely tracked vaccine-responding T cell clones in identical twins.

The source of this sequence is a woman under 30 in good health. Sequences were obtained from PBMCs. The rearrangement combines TRBV5-1 with TRBJ2-1; the D gene is possibly TRBD1 or TRBD2, with 5 bases matching each. The nucleotides read TGCGCCAGCAGCTCGGGACCGGCCGGGCATGAGCAGTTCTTC. Its amino acids are CASSSGPAGHEQFF.